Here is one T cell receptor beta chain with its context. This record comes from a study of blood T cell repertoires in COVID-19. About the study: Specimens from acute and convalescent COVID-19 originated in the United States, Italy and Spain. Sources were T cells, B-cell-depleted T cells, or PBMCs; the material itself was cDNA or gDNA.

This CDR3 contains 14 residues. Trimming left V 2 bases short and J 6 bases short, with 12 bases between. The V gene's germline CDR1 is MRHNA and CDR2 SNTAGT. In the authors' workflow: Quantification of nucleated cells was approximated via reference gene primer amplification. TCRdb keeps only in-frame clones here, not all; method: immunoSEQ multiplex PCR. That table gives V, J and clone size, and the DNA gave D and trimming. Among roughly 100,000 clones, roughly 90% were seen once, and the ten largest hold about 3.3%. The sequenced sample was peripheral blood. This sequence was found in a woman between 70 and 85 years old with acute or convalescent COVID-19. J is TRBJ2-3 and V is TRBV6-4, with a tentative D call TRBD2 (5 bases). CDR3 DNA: TGTGCCAGCAGTGACAGCGGCAGAGCTGATACGCAGTATTTT. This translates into CASSDSGRADTQYF.